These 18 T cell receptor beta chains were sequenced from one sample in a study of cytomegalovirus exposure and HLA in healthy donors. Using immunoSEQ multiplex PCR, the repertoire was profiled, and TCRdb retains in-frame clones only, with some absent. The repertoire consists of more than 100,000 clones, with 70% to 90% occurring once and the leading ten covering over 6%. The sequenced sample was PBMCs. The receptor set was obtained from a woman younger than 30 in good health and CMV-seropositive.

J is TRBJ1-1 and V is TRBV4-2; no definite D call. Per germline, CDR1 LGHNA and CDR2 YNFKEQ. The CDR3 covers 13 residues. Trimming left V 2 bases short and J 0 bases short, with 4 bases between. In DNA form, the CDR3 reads TGTGCCAGCAGCCAACCAATGAACACTGAAGCTTTCTTT. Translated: CASSQPMNTEAFF.

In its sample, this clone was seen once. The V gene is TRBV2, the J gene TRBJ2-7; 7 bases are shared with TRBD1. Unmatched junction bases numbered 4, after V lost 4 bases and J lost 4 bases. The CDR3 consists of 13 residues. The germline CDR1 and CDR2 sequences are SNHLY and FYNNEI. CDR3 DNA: TGTGCCAGCAGTGGACAGGGCAGATACGAGCAGTACTTC. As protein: CASSGQGRYEQYF.

CDR3 sequence (DNA): TGTGCCGCAAAAGGGGAGGATAGGAACACTGAAGCTTTCTTT. Translated, it gives CAAKGEDRNTEAFF. The chain recombines TRBV6-6 with TRBJ1-1; D possibly corresponds to TRBD1 (5 bases). Per the germline V gene, CDR1 is MNHNY and CDR2 is SVGAGI (reference sequence). This CDR3 region has 14 residues. With 11 bases removed from V and 1 base from J, the gap between germline ends came to 17 bases.

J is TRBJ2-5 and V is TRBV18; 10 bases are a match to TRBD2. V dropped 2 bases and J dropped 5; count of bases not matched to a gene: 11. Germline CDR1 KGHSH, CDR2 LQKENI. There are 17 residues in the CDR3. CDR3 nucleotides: TGTGCCAGCTCACCAAGGTTAAGCGGGGGGGAGTCGGAGACCCAGTACTTC. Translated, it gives CASSPRLSGGESETQYF. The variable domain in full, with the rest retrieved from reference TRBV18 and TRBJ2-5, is NAGVMQNPRHLVRRRGQEARLRCSPMKGHSHVYWYRQLPEEGLKFMVYLQKENIIDESGMPKERFSAEFPKEGPSILRIQQVVRGDSAAYFCASSPRLSGGESETQYFGPGTRLLVL.

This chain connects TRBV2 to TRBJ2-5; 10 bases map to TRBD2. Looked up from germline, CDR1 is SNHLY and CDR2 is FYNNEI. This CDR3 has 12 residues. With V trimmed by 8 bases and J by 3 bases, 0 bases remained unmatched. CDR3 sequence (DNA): TGTGCCAGCCTAGCGGGGGAAGAGACCCAGTACTTC. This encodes CASLAGEETQYF. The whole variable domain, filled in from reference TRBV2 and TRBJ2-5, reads EPEVTQTPSHQVTQMGQEVILRCVPISNHLYFYWYRQILGQKVEFLVSFYNNEISEKSEIFDDQFSVERPDGSNFTLKIRSTKLEDSAMYFCASLAGEETQYFGPGTRLLVL.

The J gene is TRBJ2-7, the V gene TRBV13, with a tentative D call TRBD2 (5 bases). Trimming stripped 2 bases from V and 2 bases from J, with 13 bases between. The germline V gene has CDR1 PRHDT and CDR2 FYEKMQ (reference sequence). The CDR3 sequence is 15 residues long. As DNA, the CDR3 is TGTGCCAGCAGCTTAAGGCTAGCCCAAACCTACGAGCAGTACTTC. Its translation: CASSLRLAQTYEQYF.

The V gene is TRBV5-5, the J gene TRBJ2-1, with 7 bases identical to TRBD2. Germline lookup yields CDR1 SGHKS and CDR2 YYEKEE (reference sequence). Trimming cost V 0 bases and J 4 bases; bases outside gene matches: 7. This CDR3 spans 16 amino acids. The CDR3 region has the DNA TGTGCCAGCAGCTTGGATTTTGGGAGGGTTTACAATGAGCAGTTCTTC. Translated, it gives CASSLDFGRVYNEQFF.

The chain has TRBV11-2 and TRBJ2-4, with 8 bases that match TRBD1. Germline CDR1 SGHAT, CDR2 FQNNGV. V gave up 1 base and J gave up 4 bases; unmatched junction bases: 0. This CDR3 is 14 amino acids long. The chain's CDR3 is CASSLGQGKNIQYF. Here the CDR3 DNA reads TGTGCCAGCAGCTTAGGACAGGGGAAAAACATTCAGTACTTC.

The CDR3 loop is CASSKRTGGTDTQYF. CDR3 in DNA: TGTGCCAGCAGCAAACGGACAGGGGGCACAGATACGCAGTATTTT. The V gene is TRBV9, the J gene TRBJ2-3; TRBD1 matches at 9 bases. Germline V gene sequence: CDR1 SGDLS, CDR2 YYNGEE. J was trimmed by 1 base and V by 4 bases; bases with no gene match: 4. This CDR3 contains 15 residues.

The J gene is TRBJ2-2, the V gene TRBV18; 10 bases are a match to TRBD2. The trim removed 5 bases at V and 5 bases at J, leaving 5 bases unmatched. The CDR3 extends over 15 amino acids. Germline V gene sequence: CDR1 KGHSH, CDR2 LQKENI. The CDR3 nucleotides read TGTGCCAGCTCATCTCGGACTAGCGGAACCGGGGAGCTGTTTTTT. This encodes CASSSRTSGTGELFF. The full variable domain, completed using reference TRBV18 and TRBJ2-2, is NAGVMQNPRHLVRRRGQEARLRCSPMKGHSHVYWYRQLPEEGLKFMVYLQKENIIDESGMPKERFSAEFPKEGPSILRIQQVVRGDSAAYFCASSSRTSGTGELFFGEGSRLTVL.

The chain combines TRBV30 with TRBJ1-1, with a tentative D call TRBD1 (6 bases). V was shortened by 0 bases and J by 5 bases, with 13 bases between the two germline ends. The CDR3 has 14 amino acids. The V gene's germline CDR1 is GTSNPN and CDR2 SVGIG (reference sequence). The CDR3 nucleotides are TGTGCCTGGAGTGTAGATCAGGGGATGACTGAAGCTTTCTTT. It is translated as CAWSVDQGMTEAFF. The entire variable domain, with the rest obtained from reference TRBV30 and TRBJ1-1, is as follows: SQTIHQWPATLVQPVGSPLSLECTVEGTSNPNLYWYRQAAGRGLQLLFYSVGIGQISSEVPQNLSASRPQDRQFILSSKKLLLSDSGFYLCAWSVDQGMTEAFFGQGTRLTVV.

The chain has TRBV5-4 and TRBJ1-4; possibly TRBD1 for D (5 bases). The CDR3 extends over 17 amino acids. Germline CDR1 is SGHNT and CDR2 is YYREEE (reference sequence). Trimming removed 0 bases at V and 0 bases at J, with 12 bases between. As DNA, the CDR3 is TGTGCCAGCAGCTTGGCCGGCAGGGCTGCAACTAATGAAAAACTGTTTTTT. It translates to CASSLAGRAATNEKLFF.

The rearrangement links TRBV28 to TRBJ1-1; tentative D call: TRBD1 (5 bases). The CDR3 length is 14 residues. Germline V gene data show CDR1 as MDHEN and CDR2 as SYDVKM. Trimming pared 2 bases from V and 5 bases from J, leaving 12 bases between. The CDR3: CASSLPGGWTEAFF. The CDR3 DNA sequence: TGTGCCAGCAGTTTACCTGGGGGGTGGACTGAAGCTTTCTTT. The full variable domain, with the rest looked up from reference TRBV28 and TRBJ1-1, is DVKVTQSSRYLVKRTGEKVFLECVQDMDHENMFWYRQDPGLGLRLIYFSYDVKMKEKGDIPEGYSVSREKKERFSLILESASTNQTSMYLCASSLPGGWTEAFFGQGTRLTVV.

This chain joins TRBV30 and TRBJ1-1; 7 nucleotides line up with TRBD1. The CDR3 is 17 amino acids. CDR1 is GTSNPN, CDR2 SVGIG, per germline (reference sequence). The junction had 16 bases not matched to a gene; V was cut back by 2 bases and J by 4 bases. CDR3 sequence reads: CAWSFTRDSEVSTEAFF. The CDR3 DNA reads TGTGCCTGGAGTTTTACCCGGGACAGCGAAGTTTCCACTGAAGCTTTCTTT.

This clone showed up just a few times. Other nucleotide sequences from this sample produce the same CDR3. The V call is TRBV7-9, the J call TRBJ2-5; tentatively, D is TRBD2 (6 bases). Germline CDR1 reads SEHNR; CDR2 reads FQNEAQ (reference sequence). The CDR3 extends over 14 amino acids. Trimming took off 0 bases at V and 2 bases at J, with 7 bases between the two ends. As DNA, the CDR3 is TGTGCCAGCAGCTTAGCGGGAGGACAAGAGACCCAGTACTTC. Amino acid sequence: CASSLAGGQETQYF.

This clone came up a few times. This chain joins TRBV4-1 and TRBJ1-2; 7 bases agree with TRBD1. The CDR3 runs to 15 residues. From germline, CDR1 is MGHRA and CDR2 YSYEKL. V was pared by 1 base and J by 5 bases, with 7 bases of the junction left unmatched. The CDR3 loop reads CASSQANRGGYGYTF. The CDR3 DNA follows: TGCGCCAGCAGCCAAGCGAACAGGGGCGGGTATGGCTACACCTTC.

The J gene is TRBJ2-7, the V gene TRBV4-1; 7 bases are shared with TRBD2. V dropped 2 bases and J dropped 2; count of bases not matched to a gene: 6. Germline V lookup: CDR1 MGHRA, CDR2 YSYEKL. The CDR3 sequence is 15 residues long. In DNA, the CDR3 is TGCGCCAGCAGCCAAATGGCGGGAGCGGCCTACGAGCAGTACTTC. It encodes CASSQMAGAAYEQYF.

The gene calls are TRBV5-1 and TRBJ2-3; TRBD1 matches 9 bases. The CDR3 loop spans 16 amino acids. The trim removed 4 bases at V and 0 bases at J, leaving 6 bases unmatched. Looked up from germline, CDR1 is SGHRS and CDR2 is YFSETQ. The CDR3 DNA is TGCGCCAGCAGCCCGACAGGGGGAATTAGCACAGATACGCAGTATTTT. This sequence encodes CASSPTGGISTDTQYF.